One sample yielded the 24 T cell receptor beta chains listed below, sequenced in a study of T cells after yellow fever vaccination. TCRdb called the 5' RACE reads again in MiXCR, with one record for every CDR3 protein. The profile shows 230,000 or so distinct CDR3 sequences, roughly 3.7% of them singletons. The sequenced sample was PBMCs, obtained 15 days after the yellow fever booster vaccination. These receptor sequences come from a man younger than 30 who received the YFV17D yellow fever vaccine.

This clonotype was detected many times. In DNA, the CDR3 is TGTGCTAGTGGTTTAGAGAACACTGAAGCTTTCTTT. This sequence encodes CASGLENTEAFF. This chain joins TRBV12-5 and TRBJ1-1; D remains ambiguous. The CDR3 is made up of 12 amino acids. In germline, CDR1 is LGHNT, CDR2 FRNRAP. The V gene lost 3 bases and the J gene lost 1 base, with 3 bases spanning the gap.

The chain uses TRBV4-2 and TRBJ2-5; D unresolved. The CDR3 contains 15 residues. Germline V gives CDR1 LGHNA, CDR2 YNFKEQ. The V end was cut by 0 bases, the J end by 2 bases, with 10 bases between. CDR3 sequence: CASSQDPPGQETQYF. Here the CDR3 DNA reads TGTGCCAGCAGCCAAGATCCCCCAGGACAAGAGACCCAGTACTTC.

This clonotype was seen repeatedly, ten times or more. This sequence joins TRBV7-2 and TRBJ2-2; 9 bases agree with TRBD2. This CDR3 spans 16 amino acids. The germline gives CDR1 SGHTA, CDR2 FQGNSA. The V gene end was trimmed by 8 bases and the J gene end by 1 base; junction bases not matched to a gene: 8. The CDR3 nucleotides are TGTGCCAGCCGAGCCCAACTAGCGGGGAACACCGGGGAGCTGTTTTTT. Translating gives CASRAQLAGNTGELFF.

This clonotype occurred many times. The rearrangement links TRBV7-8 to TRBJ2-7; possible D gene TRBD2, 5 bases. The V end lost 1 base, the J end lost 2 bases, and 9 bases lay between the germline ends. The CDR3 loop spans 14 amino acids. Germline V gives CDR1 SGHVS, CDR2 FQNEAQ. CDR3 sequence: CASSLEVGTYEQYV. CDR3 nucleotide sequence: TGTGCCAGCAGCTTAGAGGTCGGGACCTACGAGCAGTACGTC.

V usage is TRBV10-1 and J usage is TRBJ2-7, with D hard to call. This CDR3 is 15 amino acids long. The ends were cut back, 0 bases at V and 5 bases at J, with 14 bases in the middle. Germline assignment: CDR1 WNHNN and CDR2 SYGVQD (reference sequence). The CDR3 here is CASSESTRILNEQYF. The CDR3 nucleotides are TGCGCCAGCAGTGAGTCGACCCGAATCCTCAACGAGCAGTACTTC.

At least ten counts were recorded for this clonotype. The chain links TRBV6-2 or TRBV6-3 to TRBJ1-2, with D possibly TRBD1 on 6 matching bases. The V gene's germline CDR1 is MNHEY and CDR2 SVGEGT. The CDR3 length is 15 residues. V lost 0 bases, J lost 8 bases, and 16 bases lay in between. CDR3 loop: CASSYSYPGVRGYTF. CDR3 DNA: TGTGCCAGCAGTTACTCGTATCCAGGGGTCAGAGGCTACACCTTC.

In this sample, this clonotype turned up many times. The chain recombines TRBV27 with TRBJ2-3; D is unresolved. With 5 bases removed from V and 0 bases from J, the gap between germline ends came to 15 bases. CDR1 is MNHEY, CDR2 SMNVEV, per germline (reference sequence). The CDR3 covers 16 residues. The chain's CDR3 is CASSRIRVLSTDTQYF. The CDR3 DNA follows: TGTGCCAGCAGTCGTATAAGAGTACTAAGCACAGATACGCAGTATTTT.

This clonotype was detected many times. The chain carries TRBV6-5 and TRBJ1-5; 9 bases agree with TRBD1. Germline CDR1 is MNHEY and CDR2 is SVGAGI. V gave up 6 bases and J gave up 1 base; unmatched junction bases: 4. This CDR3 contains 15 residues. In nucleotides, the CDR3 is TGTGCCAGCAGAGTGACAGGGGGGAGCAATCAGCCCCAGCATTTT. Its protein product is CASRVTGGSNQPQHF.

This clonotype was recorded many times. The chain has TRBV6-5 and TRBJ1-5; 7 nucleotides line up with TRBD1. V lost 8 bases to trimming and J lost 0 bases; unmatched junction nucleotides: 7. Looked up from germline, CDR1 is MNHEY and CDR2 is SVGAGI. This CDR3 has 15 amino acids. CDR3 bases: TGTGCCAGCGCACCAGGGGGTTATAGCAATCAGCCCCAGCATTTT. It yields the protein CASAPGGYSNQPQHF.

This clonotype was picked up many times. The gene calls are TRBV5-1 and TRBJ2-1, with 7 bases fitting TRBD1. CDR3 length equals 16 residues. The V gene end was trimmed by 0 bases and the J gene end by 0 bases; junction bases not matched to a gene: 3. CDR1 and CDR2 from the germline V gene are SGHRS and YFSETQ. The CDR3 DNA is TGCGCCAGCAGCTTGGTTCCAGGGGGCTCCTACAATGAGCAGTTCTTC. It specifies CASSLVPGGSYNEQFF.

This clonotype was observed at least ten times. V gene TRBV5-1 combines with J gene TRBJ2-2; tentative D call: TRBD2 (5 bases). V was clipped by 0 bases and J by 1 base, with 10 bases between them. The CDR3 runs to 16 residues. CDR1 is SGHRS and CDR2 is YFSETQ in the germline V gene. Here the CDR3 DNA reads TGCGCCAGCAGCTTGGAGGCCGGGGTGAACACCGGGGAGCTGTTTTTT. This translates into CASSLEAGVNTGELFF.

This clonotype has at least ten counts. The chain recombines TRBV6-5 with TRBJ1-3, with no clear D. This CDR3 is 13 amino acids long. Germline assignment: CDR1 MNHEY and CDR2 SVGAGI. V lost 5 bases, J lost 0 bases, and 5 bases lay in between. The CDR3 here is CASSTSSGNTIYF. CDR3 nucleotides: TGTGCCAGCAGTACCAGCTCTGGAAACACCATATATTTT.

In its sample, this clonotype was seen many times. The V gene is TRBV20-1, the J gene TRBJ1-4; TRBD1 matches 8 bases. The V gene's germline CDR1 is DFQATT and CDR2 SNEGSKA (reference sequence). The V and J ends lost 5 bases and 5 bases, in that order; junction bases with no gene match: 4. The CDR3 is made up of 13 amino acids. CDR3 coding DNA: TGCAGTGCTTTGACAGGGGAGAATGAAAAACTGTTTTTT. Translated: CSALTGENEKLFF.

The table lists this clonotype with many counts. The CDR3 reads CASSKNGGEQYF. The CDR3 DNA sequence: TGTGCCAGCAGCAAAAACGGGGGCGAGCAGTACTTC. This rearrangement joins TRBV9 to TRBJ2-7; perhaps TRBD2 as D (6 bases). The CDR3 covers 12 residues. The germline CDR1 and CDR2 sequences are SGDLS and YYNGEE. V was cut by 4 bases and J by 6 bases, with 11 bases left in between.

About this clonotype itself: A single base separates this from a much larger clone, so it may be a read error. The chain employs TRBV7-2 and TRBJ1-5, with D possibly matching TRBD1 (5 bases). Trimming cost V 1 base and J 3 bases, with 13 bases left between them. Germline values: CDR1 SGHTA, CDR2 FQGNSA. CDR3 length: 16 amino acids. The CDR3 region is CASSLELGRINQPQHF. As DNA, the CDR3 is TGTGCCAGCAGCTTAGAATTGGGGCGAATCAATCAGCCCCAGCATTTT.

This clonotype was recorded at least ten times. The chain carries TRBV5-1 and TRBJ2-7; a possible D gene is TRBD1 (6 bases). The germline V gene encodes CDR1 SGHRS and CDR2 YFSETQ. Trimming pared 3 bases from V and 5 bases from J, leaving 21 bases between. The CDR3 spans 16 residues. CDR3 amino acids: CASSSAIGYRANEQYF. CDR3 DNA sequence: TGCGCCAGCAGCTCGGCTATTGGGTACAGGGCCAACGAGCAGTACTTC.

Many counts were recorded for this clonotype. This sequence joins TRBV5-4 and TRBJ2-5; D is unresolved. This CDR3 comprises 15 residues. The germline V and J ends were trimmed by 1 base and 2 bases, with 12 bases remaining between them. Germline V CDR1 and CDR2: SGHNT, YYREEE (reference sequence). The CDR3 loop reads CASSLPSGPQETQYF. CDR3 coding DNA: TGTGCCAGCAGCTTGCCGTCGGGTCCTCAAGAGACCCAGTACTTC.

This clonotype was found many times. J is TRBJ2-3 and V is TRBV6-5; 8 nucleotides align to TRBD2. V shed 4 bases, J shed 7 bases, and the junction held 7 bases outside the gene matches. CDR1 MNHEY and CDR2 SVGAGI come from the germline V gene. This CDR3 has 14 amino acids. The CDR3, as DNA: TGTGCCAGCAGTTCCGGGGGGGCGGGCCATACGCAGTATTTT. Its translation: CASSSGGAGHTQYF.

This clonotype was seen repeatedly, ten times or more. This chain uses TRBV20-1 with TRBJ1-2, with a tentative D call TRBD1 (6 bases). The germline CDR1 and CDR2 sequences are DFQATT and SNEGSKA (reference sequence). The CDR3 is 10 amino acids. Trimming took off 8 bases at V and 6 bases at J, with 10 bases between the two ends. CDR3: CSPQGDGYTF. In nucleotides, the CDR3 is TGCAGTCCACAGGGTGATGGCTACACCTTC.

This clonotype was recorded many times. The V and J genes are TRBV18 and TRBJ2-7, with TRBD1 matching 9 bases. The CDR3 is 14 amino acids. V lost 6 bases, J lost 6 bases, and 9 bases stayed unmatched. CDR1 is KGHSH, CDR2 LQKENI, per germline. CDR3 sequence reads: CASSPRTGVSEQYV. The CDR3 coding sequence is TGTGCCAGCTCTCCTAGGACAGGGGTAAGCGAGCAGTACGTC.

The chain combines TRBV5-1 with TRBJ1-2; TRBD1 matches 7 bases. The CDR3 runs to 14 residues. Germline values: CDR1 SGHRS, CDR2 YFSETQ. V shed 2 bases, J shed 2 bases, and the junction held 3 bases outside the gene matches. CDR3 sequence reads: CASSFLQGNYGYTF. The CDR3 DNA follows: TGCGCCAGCAGCTTCCTACAGGGGAACTATGGCTACACCTTC.

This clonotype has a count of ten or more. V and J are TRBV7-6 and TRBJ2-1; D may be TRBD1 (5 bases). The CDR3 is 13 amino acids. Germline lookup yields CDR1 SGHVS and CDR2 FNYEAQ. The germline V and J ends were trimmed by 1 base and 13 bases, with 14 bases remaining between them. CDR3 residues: CASSLVVQDPQFF. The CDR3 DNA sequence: TGTGCCAGCAGCTTAGTCGTACAGGACCCCCAGTTCTTC. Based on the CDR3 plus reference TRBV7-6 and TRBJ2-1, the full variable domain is GAGVSQSPRYKVTKRGQDVALRCDPISGHVSLYWYRQALGQGPEFLTYFNYEAQQDKSGLPNDRFSAERPEGSISTLTIQRTEQRDSAMYRCASSLVVQDPQFFGPGTRLTVL.

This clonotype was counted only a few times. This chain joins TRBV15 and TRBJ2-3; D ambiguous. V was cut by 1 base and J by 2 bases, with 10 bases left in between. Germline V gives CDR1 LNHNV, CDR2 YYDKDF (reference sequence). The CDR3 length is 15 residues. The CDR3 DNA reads TGTGCCACCAGCAGAGCCCGACGGACCACAGATACGCAGTATTTT. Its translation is CATSRARRTTDTQYF.

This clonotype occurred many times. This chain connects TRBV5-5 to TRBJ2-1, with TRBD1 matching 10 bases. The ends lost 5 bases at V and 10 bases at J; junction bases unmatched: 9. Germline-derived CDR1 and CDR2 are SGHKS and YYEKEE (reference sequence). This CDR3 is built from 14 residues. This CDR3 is CASRAGQGFEEQFF. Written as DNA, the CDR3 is TGTGCCAGCAGGGCGGGACAGGGGTTTGAAGAGCAGTTCTTC. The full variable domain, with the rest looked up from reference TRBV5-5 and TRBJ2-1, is DAGVTQSPTHLIKTRGQQVTLRCSPISGHKSVSWYQQVLGQGPQFIFQYYEKEERGRGNFPDRFSARQFPNYSSELNVNALLLGDSALYLCASRAGQGFEEQFFGPGTRLTVL.